The source of this T cell receptor beta chain is a study of cytomegalovirus exposure and HLA in healthy donors. On the study more broadly: The 120 validation repertoires, a later analysis reported, used the same platform as the 700 or so repertoires from the first cohort.

Trimming took 5 bases from V and 4 from J; bases not matched to a gene: 8. Per the germline V gene, CDR1 is SGHTA and CDR2 is FQGTGA. This CDR3 has 15 amino acids. Study-wide points: While the bulk of TCR sequences proved rare, some public TCRs turned up in many donors. The investigators catalogued 180 or so TCR beta chains as cytomegalovirus-associated.

About this clone: Its antigen is as yet unknown.

The donors belonged to the 120-subject validation cohort, separate from the roughly 650-subject first cohort. Here immunoSEQ multiplex PCR was the method, and the copy in TCRdb shows in-frame clones only, minus some. Altogether around 60,000 clones are present, 85% to 95% being singletons, with the ten largest covering roughly 6.3%. The TCR was taken from a woman under 30 in good health and CMV-seropositive. Material for sequencing was PBMCs. The chain is built from TRBV7-3 and TRBJ2-5, with 9 bases aligning to TRBD1. CDR3 protein: CASSPSGTGLETQYF. Here the CDR3 DNA reads TGTGCCAGCAGCCCATCCGGGACAGGGCTAGAGACCCAGTACTTC.